This T cell receptor (beta chain) comes out of a study of siplizumab effects on memory and regulatory T cells. Assays examined approximately 99,000 TCR templates per sample. Using immunoSEQ multiplex PCR, the repertoire was profiled, and TCRdb retains in-frame clones only, with some absent. This repertoire shows around 100,000 clones, roughly 91% found once; its top ten account for 12%. Findings and limits, study-wide: Naive-or-memory phenotypes were unassignable for roughly 75-95% of proliferating CD4+ or CD8+ clones. Suppression by proliferating Tregs derived from siplizumab cultures was not verified. Naive T cells were seen as more diverse than memory cells and as major alloresponse contributors.

The germline V gene encodes CDR1 MNHNY and CDR2 SVGAGI (reference sequence). This CDR3 has 14 amino acids. Trimming left V 4 bases short and J 3 bases short, with 13 bases between. A word on this clone: What it binds is unknown.

V gene TRBV6-6 combines with J gene TRBJ2-7, with D possibly TRBD2 on 6 matching bases. Sequencing was carried out using non-Treg CD4+ T cells sorted from blood. This clonotype was sampled from a human donor in good health. The CDR3 reads CASSSLREVYEQYF. CDR3 in DNA: TGTGCCAGCAGTTCCTTGAGGGAGGTCTACGAGCAGTACTTC.